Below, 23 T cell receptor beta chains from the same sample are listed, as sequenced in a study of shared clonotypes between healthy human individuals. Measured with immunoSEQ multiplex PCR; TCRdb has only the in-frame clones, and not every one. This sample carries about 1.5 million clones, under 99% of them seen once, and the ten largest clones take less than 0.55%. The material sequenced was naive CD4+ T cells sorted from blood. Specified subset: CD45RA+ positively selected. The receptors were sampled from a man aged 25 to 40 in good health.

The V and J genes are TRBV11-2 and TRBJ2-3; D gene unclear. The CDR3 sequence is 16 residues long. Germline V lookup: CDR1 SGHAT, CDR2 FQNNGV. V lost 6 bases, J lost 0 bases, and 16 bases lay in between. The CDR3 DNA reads TGTGCCAGCAGACCGGGCCTCGGCCCGAGCACAGATACGCAGTATTTT. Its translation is CASRPGLGPSTDTQYF.

The CDR3 nucleotides read TGCGCCAGCAGCTTAGGGACAGGGTCTATGAACACTGAAGCTTTCTTT. Translated: CASSLGTGSMNTEAFF. This chain links TRBV5-1 with TRBJ1-1, with 9 bases matching TRBD1. CDR3 length: 16 amino acids. In germline, CDR1 is SGHRS, CDR2 YFSETQ. Trimming took 2 bases from V and 0 from J; bases not matched to a gene: 5.

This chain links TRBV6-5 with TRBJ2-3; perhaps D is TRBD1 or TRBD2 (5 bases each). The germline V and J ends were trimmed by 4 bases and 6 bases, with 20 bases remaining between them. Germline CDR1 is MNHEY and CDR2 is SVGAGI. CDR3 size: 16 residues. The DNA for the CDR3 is TGTGCCAGCAGTTTAAAGGGGCTTCTAGCTGCCGATACGCAGTATTTT. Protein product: CASSLKGLLAADTQYF.

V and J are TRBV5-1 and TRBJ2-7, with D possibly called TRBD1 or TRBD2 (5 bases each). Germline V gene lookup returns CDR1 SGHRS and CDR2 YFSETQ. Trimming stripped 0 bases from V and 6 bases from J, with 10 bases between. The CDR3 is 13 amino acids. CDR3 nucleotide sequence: TGCGCCAGCAGCTTGGTTCCGGGGCTCGAGCAGTACTTC. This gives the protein CASSLVPGLEQYF.

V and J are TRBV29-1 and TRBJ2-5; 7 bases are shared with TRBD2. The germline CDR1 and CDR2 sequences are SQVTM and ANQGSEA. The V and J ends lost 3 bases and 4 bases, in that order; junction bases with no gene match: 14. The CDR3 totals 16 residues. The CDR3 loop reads CSVDRLADPGGETQYF. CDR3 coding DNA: TGCAGCGTTGATCGGCTAGCGGACCCCGGGGGAGAGACCCAGTACTTC. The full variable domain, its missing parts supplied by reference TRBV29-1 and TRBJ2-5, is SAVISQKPSRDICQRGTSLTIQCQVDSQVTMMFWYRQQPGQSLTLIATANQGSEATYESGFVIDKFPISRPNLTFSTLTVSNMSPEDSSIYLCSVDRLADPGGETQYFGPGTRLLVL.

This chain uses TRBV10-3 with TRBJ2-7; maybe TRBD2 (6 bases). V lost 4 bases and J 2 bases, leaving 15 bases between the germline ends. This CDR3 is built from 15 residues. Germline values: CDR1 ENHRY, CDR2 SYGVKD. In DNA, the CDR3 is TGTGCCATCAGTGCAGGAGGGGATATAGCCTACGAGCAGTACTTC. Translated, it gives CAISAGGDIAYEQYF.

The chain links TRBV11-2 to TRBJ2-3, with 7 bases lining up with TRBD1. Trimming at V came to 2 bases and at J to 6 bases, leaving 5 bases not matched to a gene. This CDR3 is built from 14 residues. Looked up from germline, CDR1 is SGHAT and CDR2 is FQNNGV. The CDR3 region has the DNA TGTGCCAGCAGCTTAAGGGGGCGCTGGGATACGCAGTATTTT. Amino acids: CASSLRGRWDTQYF.

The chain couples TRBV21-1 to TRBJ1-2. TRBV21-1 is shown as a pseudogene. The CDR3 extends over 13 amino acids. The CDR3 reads CASSSRGFYGYTF. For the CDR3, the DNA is TGTGCCAGCAGCTCCCGAGGGTTCTATGGCTACACCTTC.

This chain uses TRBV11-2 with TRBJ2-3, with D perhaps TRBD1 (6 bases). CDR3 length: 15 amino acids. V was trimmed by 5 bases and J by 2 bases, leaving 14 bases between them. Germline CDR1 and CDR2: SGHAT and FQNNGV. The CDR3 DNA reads TGTGCCAGCAGCCCAGGACAGAGTGCCACAGATACGCAGTATTTT. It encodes CASSPGQSATDTQYF.

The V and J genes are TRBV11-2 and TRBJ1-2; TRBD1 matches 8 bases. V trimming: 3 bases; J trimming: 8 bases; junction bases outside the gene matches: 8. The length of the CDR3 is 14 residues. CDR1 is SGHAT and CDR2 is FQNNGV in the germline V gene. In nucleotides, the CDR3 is TGTGCCAGCAGCTTGCGGCAGGGGGCACGCGGCTACACCTTC. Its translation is CASSLRQGARGYTF.

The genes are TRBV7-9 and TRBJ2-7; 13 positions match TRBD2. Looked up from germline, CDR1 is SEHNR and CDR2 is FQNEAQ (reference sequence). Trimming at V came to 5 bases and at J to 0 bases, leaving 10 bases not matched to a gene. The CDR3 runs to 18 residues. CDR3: CASSPGTSGTRSSYEQYF. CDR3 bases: TGTGCCAGCAGCCCGGGGACTAGCGGGACCCGATCCTCCTACGAGCAGTACTTC.

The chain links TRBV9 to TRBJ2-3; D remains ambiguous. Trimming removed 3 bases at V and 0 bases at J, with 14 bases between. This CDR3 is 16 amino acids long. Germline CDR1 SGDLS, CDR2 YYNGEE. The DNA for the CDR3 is TGTGCCAGCAGCGCGCTAGTCATGTTGAGCACAGATACGCAGTATTTT. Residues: CASSALVMLSTDTQYF.

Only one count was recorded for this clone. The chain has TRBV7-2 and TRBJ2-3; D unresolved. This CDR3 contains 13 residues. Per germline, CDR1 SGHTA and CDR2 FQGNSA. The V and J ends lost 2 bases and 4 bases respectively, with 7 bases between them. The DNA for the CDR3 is TGTGCCAGCAGCTTACAGGTTGCAGATACGCAGTATTTT. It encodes CASSLQVADTQYF. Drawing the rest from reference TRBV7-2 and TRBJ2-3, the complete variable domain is GAGVSQSPSNKVTEKGKDVELRCDPISGHTALYWYRQSLGQGLEFLIYFQGNSAPDKSGLPSDRFSAERTGGSVSTLTIQRTQQEDSAVYLCASSLQVADTQYFGPGTRLTVL.

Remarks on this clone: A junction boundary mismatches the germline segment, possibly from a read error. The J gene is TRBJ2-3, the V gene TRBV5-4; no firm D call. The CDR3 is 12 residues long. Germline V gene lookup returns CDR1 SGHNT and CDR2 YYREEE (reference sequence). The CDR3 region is CASSLAGGVVDF. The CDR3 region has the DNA TGTGCCAGCAGCTTGGCGGGCGGCGTGGTTGATTTT.

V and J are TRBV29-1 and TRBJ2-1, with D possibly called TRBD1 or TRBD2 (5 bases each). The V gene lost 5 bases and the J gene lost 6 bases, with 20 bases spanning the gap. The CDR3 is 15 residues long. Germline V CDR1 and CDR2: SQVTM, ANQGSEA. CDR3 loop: CSVHPGTAKINEQFF. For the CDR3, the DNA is TGCAGCGTTCATCCCGGGACCGCGAAGATCAATGAGCAGTTCTTC.

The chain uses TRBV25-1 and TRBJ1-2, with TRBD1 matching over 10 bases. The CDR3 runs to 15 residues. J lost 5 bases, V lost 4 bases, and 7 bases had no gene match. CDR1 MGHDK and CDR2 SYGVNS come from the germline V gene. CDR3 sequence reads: CASSGATGGAYGYTF. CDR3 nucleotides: TGTGCCAGCAGTGGGGCGACAGGGGGCGCGTATGGCTACACCTTC.

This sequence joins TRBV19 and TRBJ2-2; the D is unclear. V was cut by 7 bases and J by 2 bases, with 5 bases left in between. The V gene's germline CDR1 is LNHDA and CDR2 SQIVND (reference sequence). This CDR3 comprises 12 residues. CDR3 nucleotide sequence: TGTGCCAGTATTCGAAACACCGGGGAGCTGTTTTTT. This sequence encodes CASIRNTGELFF. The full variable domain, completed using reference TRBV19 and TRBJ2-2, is DGGITQSPKYLFRKEGQNVTLSCEQNLNHDAMYWYRQDPGQGLRLIYYSQIVNDFQKGDIAEGYSVSREKKESFPLTVTSAQKNPTAFYLCASIRNTGELFFGEGSRLTVL.

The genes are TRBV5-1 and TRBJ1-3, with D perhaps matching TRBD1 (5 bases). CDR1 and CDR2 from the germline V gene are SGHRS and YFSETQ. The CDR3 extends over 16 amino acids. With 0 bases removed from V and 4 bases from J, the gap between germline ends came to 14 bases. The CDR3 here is CASSLAGDGPGNTIYF. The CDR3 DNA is TGCGCCAGCAGCTTGGCGGGGGACGGACCCGGAAACACCATATATTTT.

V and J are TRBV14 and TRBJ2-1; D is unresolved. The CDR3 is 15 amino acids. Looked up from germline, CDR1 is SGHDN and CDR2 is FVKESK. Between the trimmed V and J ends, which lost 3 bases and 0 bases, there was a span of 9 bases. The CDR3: CASSHLENSYNEQFF. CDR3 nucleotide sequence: TGTGCCAGCAGCCATCTAGAGAACTCCTACAATGAGCAGTTCTTC.

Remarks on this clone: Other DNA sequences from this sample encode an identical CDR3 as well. The CDR3 region is CASRLAGGPYEQYF. CDR3 bases: TGTGCCAGCAGGCTAGCGGGAGGCCCCTACGAGCAGTACTTC. V usage is TRBV5-4 and J usage is TRBJ2-7; 11 bases fit TRBD2. CDR1 and CDR2 from the germline V gene are SGHNT and YYREEE (reference sequence). The V gene end was trimmed by 5 bases and the J gene end by 2 bases; junction bases not matched to a gene: 3. The CDR3 extends over 14 amino acids.

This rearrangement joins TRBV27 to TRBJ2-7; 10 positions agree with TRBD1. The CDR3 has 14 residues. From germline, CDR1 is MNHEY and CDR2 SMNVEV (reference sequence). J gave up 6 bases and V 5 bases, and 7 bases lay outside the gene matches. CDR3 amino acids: CASSARQGAGEQYF. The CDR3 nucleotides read TGTGCCAGCAGTGCCCGACAGGGGGCTGGCGAGCAGTACTTC.

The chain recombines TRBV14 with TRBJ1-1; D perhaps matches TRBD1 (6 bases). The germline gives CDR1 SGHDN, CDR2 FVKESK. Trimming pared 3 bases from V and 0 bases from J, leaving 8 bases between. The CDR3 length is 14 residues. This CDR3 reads CASSQRTVNTEAFF. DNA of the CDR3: TGTGCCAGCAGCCAGAGGACAGTGAACACTGAAGCTTTCTTT.

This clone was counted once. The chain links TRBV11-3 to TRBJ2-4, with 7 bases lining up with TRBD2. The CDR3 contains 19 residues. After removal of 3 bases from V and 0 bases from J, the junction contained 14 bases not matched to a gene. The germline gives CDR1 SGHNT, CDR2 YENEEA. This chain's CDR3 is CASSFRRGGSRLAKNIQYF. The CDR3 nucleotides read TGTGCCAGCAGCTTTCGTAGAGGCGGGAGCCGACTAGCCAAAAACATTCAGTACTTC. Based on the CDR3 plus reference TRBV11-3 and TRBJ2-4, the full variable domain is EAGVVQSPRYKIIEKKQPVAFWCNPISGHNTLYWYLQNLGQGPELLIRYENEEAVDDSQLPKDRFSAERLKGVDSTLKIQPAELGDSAVYLCASSFRRGGSRLAKNIQYFGAGTRLSVL.